The source of this T cell receptor (beta chain) is a study of metastatic and nonmetastatic thyroid tumors. Study-level results: Reportedly, malignant thyroid tumors had significantly higher TCR beta diversity than benign nodules, in blood and tumor.

Patients underwent thyroid surgery, and none had received any treatment before it. V was shortened by 5 bases and J by 4 bases, with 11 bases between the two germline ends. The CDR3 extends over 14 amino acids. Per the germline V gene, CDR1 is MNHNS and CDR2 is SASEGT. TCRdb re-called clones via MiXCR from the PCR reads. The data contain about 33,000 clones, 15% to 20% of them singletons. This clone was seen more than once but under ten times. Its antigen is currently unknown. The rearrangement links TRBV6-1 to TRBJ2-2; a possible D gene is TRBD1 (5 bases). The sequenced material came from blood. This sequence was found in a female donor with papillary thyroid cancer or a benign thyroid nodule (not recorded which). Some clones in this sample may be carry-over from other donors' samples. CDR3 DNA: TGTGCCAGCAGTCGGCAGGGTTGCACCGGGGAGCTGTTTTTT. Translating it yields CASSRQGCTGELFF.